This TCR beta chain was identified in a study of cytomegalovirus exposure and HLA in healthy donors. While unrecorded immune exposures were likely, the donors were nominally healthy when sampled. This PCR relied on a set of 60 Vbeta primers and 13 Jbeta primers. The assay was immunoSEQ multiplex PCR, and TCRdb's table has in-frame clones only and misses some. The table has about 120,000 clones, 70% to 75% seen once. This clone turned up a few times. Germline V gene data show CDR1 as ENHRY and CDR2 as SYGVKD. The CDR3 spans 13 residues. V lost 6 bases and J 2 bases, leaving 8 bases between the germline ends.

The chain joins TRBV10-3 to TRBJ1-5; maybe TRBD1 (6 bases). The clonotype was recovered from a woman in her 40s in good health and CMV-seronegative. Sample: PBMCs. The CDR3 region has the DNA TGTGCCATCAGACAGGGCGGCAATCAGCCCCAGCATTTT. This codes for CAIRQGGNQPQHF.